A selection of T cell receptor beta chains follows, all from one sample in a study of beta chain features in type 1 diabetes. Repertoires were generated with immunoSEQ multiplex PCR, while TCRdb's copy carries only in-frame clones and drops some. The table has about 120,000 clones, about 16% seen once; the top ten hold less than 3%. The specimen was central memory CD4+ T cells from blood. These receptors all come from a man aged 25 to 45 with type 1 diabetes. The CDR3 runs from the conserved cysteine through the conserved F or W. The D gene is left open where the match is weak. Part of the rows lack a size; the others show once, few, many or a class for expanded clones.

V: TRBV7-2
size: .
J: TRBJ1-4
D: .
DNA: TGTGCCAGCAGCTTAGCGAGGCAGGGGTCTTTCGAAAAACTGTTTTTT
CDR3: CASSLARQGSFEKLFF

V: TRBV30
size: few
J: TRBJ2-3
D: TRBD2
DNA: TGTGCCTGGAGCAGGACTAGCGGGGGCACAGATACGCAGTATTTT
CDR3: CAWSRTSGGTDTQYF

V: TRBV28
size: few
J: TRBJ1-6
D: .
DNA: TGTGCCAGCAGTGAGGCGGGTCTTAATTCACCCCTCCACTTT
CDR3: CASSEAGLNSPLHF

V: TRBV2
size: few
J: TRBJ2-5
D: TRBD1
DNA: TGTGCCAGCGGGGGACAGGGGGCCGGGGAGACCCAGTACTTC
CDR3: CASGGQGAGETQYF

V: TRBV11-3
size: many
J: TRBJ2-2
D: .
DNA: TGTGCCAGCAGCCGAAGCAGGGAGGCCGGGGAGCTGTTTTTT
CDR3: CASSRSREAGELFF

V: TRBV15
size: .
J: TRBJ2-7
D: .
DNA: TGTGCCACCAGCAGAGATGGGATTGCGCCCTCCTACGAGCAGTACTTC
CDR3: CATSRDGIAPSYEQYF

V: TRBV29-1
size: few
J: TRBJ2-1
D: .
DNA: TGCAGCGTTGCCAGATACAATGAGCAGTTCTTC
CDR3: CSVARYNEQFF

V: TRBV7-2
size: few
J: TRBJ1-1
D: .
DNA: TGTGCCAGCAGCCCGGTACGTTCCGGGATCATGCTGTTT
CDR3: CASSPVRSGIMLF

V: TRBV19
size: few
J: TRBJ2-6
D: TRBD1
DNA: TGTGCCAGCCGGGACAGGAGATTCTCTGGGGCCAACGTCCTGACTTTC
CDR3: CASRDRRFSGANVLTF

V: TRBV29-1
size: .
J: TRBJ2-3
D: TRBD1
DNA: TGCAGCGTGGGACAGGGAACAGATACGCAGTATTTT
CDR3: CSVGQGTDTQYF

V: TRBV7-9
size: few
J: TRBJ2-6
D: .
DNA: TGTGCCAGCAGCTTAAGACGATCCTCTGGGGCCAACGTCCTGACTTTC
CDR3: CASSLRRSSGANVLTF

V: TRBV7-6
size: many
J: TRBJ1-5
D: .
DNA: TGTGCCAGCAGCTTAGCGTTACAGGGCCCTGGGTACCGCAATCAGCCCCAGCATTTT
CDR3: CASSLALQGPGYRNQPQHF

V: TRBV7-2
size: .
J: TRBJ2-1
D: .
DNA: TGTGCCAGCAGCTTGAGGTCAAGGACGGACAATGAGCAGTTCTTC
CDR3: CASSLRSRTDNEQFF

V: TRBV7-2
size: few
J: TRBJ2-1
D: TRBD2
DNA: TGTGCCAGCAGCTTTAGCGGGGTTCAGGGTGGGTTTACTGAGCAGTTCTTC
CDR3: CASSFSGVQGGFTEQFF

V: TRBV29-1
size: few
J: TRBJ2-1
D: .
DNA: TGCAGCGTGGAAGACTACAATGAGCAGTTCTTC
CDR3: CSVEDYNEQFF

V: TRBV7-9
size: few
J: TRBJ1-2
D: TRBD1
DNA: TGTGCCAGCAGCCAAGACAGGGGAGTAGTTTATGGCTACACCTTC
CDR3: CASSQDRGVVYGYTF

V: TRBV11-3
size: few
J: TRBJ2-3
D: TRBD1
DNA: TGTGCCAGCAGCTTCCAGGGGGAAGATACGCAGTATTTT
CDR3: CASSFQGEDTQYF

V: TRBV7-2
size: .
J: TRBJ1-6
D: TRBD1
DNA: TGTGCCAGCAGCCCCTATGGGCAGGGGGCGCCTTCACCCCTCCACTTT
CDR3: CASSPYGQGAPSPLHF

V: TRBV2
size: few
J: TRBJ1-1
D: TRBD1
DNA: TGTGCCAGCAGTGAAACAGGGGGCAAGGGTGCTGAAGCTTTCTTT
CDR3: CASSETGGKGAEAFF

V: TRBV11-2
size: .
J: TRBJ2-5
D: .
DNA: TGTGCCAGCAGCCGAGGGTTGGAAGAGACCCAGTACTTC
CDR3: CASSRGLEETQYF

V: TRBV4-1
size: few
J: TRBJ1-6
D: .
DNA: TGCGCCAGCAGCCAAGCCCCCGACTGGGGTTCACCCCTCCACTTT
CDR3: CASSQAPDWGSPLHF

V: TRBV7-9
size: few
J: TRBJ2-6
D: .
DNA: TGTGCCAGCAGCTTTTTGGCATCTCTGACTGGGGCCAACGTCCTGACTTTC
CDR3: CASSFLASLTGANVLTF

V: TRBV6-1
size: .
J: TRBJ2-7
D: TRBD1
DNA: TGTGCCAGCAACCTGATAGGACAGGGCTACGAGCAGTACTTC
CDR3: CASNLIGQGYEQYF

V: TRBV7-8
size: .
J: TRBJ1-5
D: TRBD1
DNA: TGTGCCAGCAGCACACAGGGGAGTCAGCCCCAGCATTTT
CDR3: CASSTQGSQPQHF

V: TRBV9
size: .
J: TRBJ2-5
D: .
DNA: TGTGCCAGCACCTCCCGGGGAGAACAAGAGACCCAGTACTTC
CDR3: CASTSRGEQETQYF

V: TRBV20-1
size: .
J: TRBJ2-5
D: .
DNA: TGCAGTGCCGGGCTCCGAGAGACCCAGTACTTC
CDR3: CSAGLRETQYF

V: TRBV18
size: .
J: TRBJ2-7
D: TRBD1
DNA: TGTGCCAGCTCATCCCGGGACAGGGACGGCGAGCAGTACTTC
CDR3: CASSSRDRDGEQYF

V: TRBV7-2
size: .
J: TRBJ1-2
D: .
DNA: TGTGCCAGCAGCTTAGTGGCCAACTATGGCTACACCTTC
CDR3: CASSLVANYGYTF

V: TRBV5-4
size: .
J: TRBJ1-4
D: .
DNA: TGTGCCAGCAGCCTTGCGGCGGGAAATGAAAAACTGTTTTTT
CDR3: CASSLAAGNEKLFF

V: TRBV4-3
size: .
J: TRBJ2-3
D: TRBD1
DNA: TGCGCCAGCAGCCAAGATATAGGGGGCGTCACAGATACGCAGTATTTT
CDR3: CASSQDIGGVTDTQYF

V: TRBV5-6
size: .
J: TRBJ1-5
D: .
DNA: TGTGCCAGCAGCTTGAACTGGCACAATCAGCCCCAGCATTTT
CDR3: CASSLNWHNQPQHF

V: TRBV29-1
size: .
J: TRBJ1-2
D: .
DNA: TGCAGCGTTGAATCGGGTGGGAGGATGGGAGGCTACACCTTC
CDR3: CSVESGGRMGGYTF

V: TRBV29-1
size: few
J: TRBJ2-5
D: TRBD1
DNA: TGCAGCGTTGAAGGTCAGGGGGTGACCCAGTACTTC
CDR3: CSVEGQGVTQYF

V: TRBV29-1
size: .
J: TRBJ2-7
D: TRBD1
DNA: TGCAGCGTCCGGACAGGGGGGTACGAGCAGTACTTC
CDR3: CSVRTGGYEQYF

V: TRBV18
size: .
J: TRBJ1-2
D: TRBD1
DNA: TGTGCCAGCTCACTAGGGACAGGGATGAACTATGGCTACACCTTC
CDR3: CASSLGTGMNYGYTF

V: TRBV6-5
size: .
J: TRBJ1-4
D: .
DNA: TGTGCCAGCAGTTACTCAGGGAAGGCTAATGAAAAACTGTTTTTT
CDR3: CASSYSGKANEKLFF

V: TRBV4-2
size: few
J: TRBJ2-2
D: .
DNA: TGTGCCAGCAGCCCTCTGGGTGGGGCTGCCGGGGAGCTGTTTTTT
CDR3: CASSPLGGAAGELFF

V: TRBV10-3
size: .
J: TRBJ1-1
D: .
DNA: TGTGCCATCAGTGAAGGGCGGCCTGAAGCTTTCTTT
CDR3: CAISEGRPEAFF

V: TRBV11-2
size: .
J: TRBJ2-1
D: .
DNA: TGTGCCAGCAGCTTATACCAGTACAATGAGCAGTTCTTC
CDR3: CASSLYQYNEQFF

V: TRBV10-3
size: .
J: TRBJ2-3
D: .
DNA: TGTGCCATCAGTGTTGGCGCCGCGCAGTATTTT
CDR3: CAISVGAAQYF

V: TRBV6-5
size: .
J: TRBJ1-1
D: .
DNA: TGTGCCAGTTTACCGCCAACGAACACTGAAGCTTTCTTT
CDR3: CASLPPTNTEAFF

V: TRBV7-2
size: .
J: TRBJ2-3
D: .
DNA: TGTGCCAGCAGCTTAGCGTCGGGGTTTGGGTCAGATACGCAGTATTTT
CDR3: CASSLASGFGSDTQYF

V: TRBV7-2
size: .
J: TRBJ2-1
D: .
DNA: TGTGCCAGCAGCCCCCGACAGGCGTCCTACAATGAGCAGTTCTTC
CDR3: CASSPRQASYNEQFF

V: TRBV7-2
size: few
J: TRBJ2-7
D: TRBD1
DNA: TGTGCCAGCAGCTTAGGGACAGGGGAAGGCGAGCAGTACTTC
CDR3: CASSLGTGEGEQYF

V: TRBV28
size: .
J: TRBJ1-4
D: TRBD1
DNA: TGTGCCAGCAGTTACCAAGCAGGGGGCAAGGAGGAAAAACTGTTTTTT
CDR3: CASSYQAGGKEEKLFF

V: TRBV18
size: .
J: TRBJ1-1
D: .
DNA: TGTGCCAGCTCACTACTAAGCGATAGTATTGGTGAAGCTTTCTTT
CDR3: CASSLLSDSIGEAFF

V: TRBV29-1
size: few
J: TRBJ2-4
D: .
DNA: TGCAGCGTTGAAGACCTTTCAGGGCGGGTGGGCAAAAACATTCAGTACTTC
CDR3: CSVEDLSGRVGKNIQYF

V: TRBV20-1
size: few
J: TRBJ2-1
D: .
DNA: TGCAGTGCTACCCTAAATGAGCAGTTCTTC
CDR3: CSATLNEQFF

V: TRBV29-1
size: .
J: TRBJ2-1
D: .
DNA: TGCAGCGGCCTCCCAGGGGCGATGAACAATGAGCAGTTCTTC
CDR3: CSGLPGAMNNEQFF

V: TRBV28
size: .
J: TRBJ1-2
D: TRBD1
DNA: TGTGCCAGCAGTCGAATCCTCCACTCGGGACAGGCTAACTATGGCTACACCTTC
CDR3: CASSRILHSGQANYGYTF

V: TRBV9
size: few
J: TRBJ2-5
D: .
DNA: TGTGCCAGCAGCGGGAGGACCGGCGGGGACCCCCAAGAGACCCAGTACTTC
CDR3: CASSGRTGGDPQETQYF

V: TRBV4-3
size: .
J: TRBJ1-3
D: TRBD1
DNA: TGCGCCAGCAGCCCCCAACCGGGACAGAAGTTAAACACCATATATTTT
CDR3: CASSPQPGQKLNTIYF

V: TRBV2
size: .
J: TRBJ2-7
D: .
DNA: TGTGCCAGTGACCGGATTTACGAGCAGTACTTC
CDR3: CASDRIYEQYF

V: TRBV27
size: .
J: TRBJ2-6
D: .
DNA: TGTGCCAGCAGTTACTATACAGGTTCCTCTGGGGCCAACGTCCTGACTTTC
CDR3: CASSYYTGSSGANVLTF

V: TRBV7-2
size: .
J: TRBJ2-3
D: .
DNA: TGTGCCAGCAGCTTTTCAGGGATCGAGACAGATACGCAGTATTTT
CDR3: CASSFSGIETDTQYF